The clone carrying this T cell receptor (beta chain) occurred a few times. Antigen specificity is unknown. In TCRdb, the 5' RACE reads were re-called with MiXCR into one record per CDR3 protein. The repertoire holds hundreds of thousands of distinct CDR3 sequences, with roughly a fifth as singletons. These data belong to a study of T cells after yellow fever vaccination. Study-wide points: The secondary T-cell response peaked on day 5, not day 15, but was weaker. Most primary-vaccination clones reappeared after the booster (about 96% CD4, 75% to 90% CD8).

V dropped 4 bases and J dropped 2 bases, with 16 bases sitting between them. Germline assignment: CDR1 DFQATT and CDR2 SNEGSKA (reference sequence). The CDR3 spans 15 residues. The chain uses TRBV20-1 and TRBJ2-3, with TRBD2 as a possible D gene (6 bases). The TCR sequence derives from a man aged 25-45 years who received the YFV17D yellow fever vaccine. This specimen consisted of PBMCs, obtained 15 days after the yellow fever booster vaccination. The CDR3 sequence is CSAIRDLLATDTQYF. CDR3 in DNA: TGCAGTGCTATCCGGGACTTATTAGCCACAGATACGCAGTATTTT.